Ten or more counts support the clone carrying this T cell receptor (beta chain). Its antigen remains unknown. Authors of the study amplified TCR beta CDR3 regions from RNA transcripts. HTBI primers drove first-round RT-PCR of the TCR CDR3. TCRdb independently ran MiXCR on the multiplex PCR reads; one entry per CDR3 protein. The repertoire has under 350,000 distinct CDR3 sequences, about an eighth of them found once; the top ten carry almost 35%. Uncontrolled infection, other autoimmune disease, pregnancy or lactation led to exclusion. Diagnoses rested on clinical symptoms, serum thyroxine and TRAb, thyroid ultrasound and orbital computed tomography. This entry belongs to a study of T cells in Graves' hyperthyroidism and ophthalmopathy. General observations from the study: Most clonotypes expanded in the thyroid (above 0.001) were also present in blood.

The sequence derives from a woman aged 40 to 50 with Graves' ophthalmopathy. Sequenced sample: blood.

The CDR3 region has the DNA TGTGCCAGCAGCTTAGTCGACGGTGGGGCCCTCCTCTTTGTGCAGTATTTT. Protein product: CASSLVDGGALLFVQYF. This chain connects TRBV7-8 to TRBJ2-3; possible D gene TRBD1, 5 bases. Between the trimmed V and J ends, which lost 1 base and 11 bases, there was a span of 25 bases. The germline V gene has CDR1 SGHVS and CDR2 FQNEAQ. This CDR3 has 17 residues.